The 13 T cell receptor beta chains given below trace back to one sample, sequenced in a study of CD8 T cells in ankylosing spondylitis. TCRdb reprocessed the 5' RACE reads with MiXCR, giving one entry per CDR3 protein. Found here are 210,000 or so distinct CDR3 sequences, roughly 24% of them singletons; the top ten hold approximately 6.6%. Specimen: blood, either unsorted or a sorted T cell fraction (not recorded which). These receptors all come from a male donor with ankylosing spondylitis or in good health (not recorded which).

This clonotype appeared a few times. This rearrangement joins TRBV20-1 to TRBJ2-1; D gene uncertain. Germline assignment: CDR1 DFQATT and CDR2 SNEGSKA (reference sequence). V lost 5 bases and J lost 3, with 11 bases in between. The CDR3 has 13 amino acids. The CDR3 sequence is CSAPSRIYNEQFF. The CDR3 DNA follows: TGCAGTGCTCCGAGCAGGATCTACAATGAGCAGTTCTTC.

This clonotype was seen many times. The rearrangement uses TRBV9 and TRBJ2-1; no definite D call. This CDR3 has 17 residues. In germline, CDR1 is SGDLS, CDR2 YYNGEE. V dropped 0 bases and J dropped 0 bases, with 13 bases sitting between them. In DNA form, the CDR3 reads TGTGCCAGCAGCGTAGCTGCCAATCCCAACTCCTACAATGAGCAGTTCTTC. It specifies CASSVAANPNSYNEQFF.

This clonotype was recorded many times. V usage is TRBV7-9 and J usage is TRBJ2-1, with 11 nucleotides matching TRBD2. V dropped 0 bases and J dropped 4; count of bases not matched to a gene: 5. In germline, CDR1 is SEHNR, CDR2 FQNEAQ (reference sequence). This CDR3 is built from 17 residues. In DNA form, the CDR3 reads TGTGCCAGCAGCTTAGCAAGACTAGCGGGATCGTACAATGAGCAGTTCTTC. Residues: CASSLARLAGSYNEQFF.

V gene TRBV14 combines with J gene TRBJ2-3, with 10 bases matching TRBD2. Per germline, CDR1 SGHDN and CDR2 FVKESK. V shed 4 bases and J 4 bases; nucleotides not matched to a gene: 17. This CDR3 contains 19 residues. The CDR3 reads CASSPPPGTSVRGPDTQYF. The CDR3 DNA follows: TGTGCCAGCAGCCCCCCGCCCGGGACTAGCGTCAGAGGGCCAGATACGCAGTATTTT.

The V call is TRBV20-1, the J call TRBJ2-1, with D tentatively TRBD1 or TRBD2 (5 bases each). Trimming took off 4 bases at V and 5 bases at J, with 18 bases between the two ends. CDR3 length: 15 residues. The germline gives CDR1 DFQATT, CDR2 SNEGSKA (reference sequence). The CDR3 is CSATTGHNGDNEQFF. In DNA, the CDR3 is TGCAGTGCTACAACGGGGCATAATGGAGACAATGAGCAGTTCTTC.

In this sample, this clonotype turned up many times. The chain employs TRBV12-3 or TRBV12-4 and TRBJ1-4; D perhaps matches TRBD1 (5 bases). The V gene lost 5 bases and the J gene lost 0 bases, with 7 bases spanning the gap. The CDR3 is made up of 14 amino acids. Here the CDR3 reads CASSLTATNEKLFF. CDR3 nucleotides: TGTGCCAGCAGTCTGACAGCAACTAATGAAAAACTGTTTTTT.

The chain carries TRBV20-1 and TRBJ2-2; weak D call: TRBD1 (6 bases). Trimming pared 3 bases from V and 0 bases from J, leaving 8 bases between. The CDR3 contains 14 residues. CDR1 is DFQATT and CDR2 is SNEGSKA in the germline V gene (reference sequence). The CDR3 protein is CSARRQANTGELFF. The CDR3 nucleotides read TGCAGTGCTAGGAGACAGGCGAACACCGGGGAGCTGTTTTTT.

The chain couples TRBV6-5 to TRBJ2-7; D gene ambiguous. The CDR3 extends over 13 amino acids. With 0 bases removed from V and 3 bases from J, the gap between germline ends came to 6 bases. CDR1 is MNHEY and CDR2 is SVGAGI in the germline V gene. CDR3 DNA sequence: TGTGCCAGCAGTTACTCGAAGTACTACGAGCAGTACTTC. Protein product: CASSYSKYYEQYF.

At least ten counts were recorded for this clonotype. Here the CDR3 DNA reads TGTGCCAGCAGCTTAGACATCAATCAGCCCCAGCATTTT. This sequence encodes CASSLDINQPQHF. The chain uses TRBV7-6 and TRBJ1-5; D ambiguous. The CDR3 runs 13 residues. Germline V gene data show CDR1 as SGHVS and CDR2 as FNYEAQ. Between the trimmed V and J ends, which lost 1 base and 3 bases, there was a span of 4 bases.

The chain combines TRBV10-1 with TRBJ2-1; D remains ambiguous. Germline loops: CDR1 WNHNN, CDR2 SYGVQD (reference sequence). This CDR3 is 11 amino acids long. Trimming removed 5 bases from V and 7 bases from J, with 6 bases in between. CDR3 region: CASSSRNEQFF. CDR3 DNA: TGCGCCAGCAGTTCGAGAAATGAGCAGTTCTTC.

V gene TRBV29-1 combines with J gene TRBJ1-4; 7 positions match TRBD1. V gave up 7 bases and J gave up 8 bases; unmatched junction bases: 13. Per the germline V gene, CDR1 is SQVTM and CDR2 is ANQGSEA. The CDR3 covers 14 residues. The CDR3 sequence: CSAGATGIHEKLFF. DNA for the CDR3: TGCAGCGCCGGCGCGACAGGGATACACGAAAAACTGTTTTTT.

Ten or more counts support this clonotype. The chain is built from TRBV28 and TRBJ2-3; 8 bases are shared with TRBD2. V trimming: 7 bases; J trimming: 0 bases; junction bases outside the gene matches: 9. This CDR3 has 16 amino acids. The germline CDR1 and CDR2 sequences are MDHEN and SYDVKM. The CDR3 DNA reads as TGTGCCAGCACCCCTACTAGCGGCAAGAGCACAGATACGCAGTATTTT. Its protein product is CASTPTSGKSTDTQYF.

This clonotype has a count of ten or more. The CDR3 sequence: CASSDGPQAFF. For the CDR3, the DNA is TGTGCCAGCAGTGATGGACCACAAGCTTTCTTT. V and J are TRBV6-5 and TRBJ1-1; D not resolved. The CDR3 consists of 11 residues. Germline V gene sequence: CDR1 MNHEY, CDR2 SVGAGI. The V and J ends lost 5 bases and 9 bases respectively, with 10 bases between them.